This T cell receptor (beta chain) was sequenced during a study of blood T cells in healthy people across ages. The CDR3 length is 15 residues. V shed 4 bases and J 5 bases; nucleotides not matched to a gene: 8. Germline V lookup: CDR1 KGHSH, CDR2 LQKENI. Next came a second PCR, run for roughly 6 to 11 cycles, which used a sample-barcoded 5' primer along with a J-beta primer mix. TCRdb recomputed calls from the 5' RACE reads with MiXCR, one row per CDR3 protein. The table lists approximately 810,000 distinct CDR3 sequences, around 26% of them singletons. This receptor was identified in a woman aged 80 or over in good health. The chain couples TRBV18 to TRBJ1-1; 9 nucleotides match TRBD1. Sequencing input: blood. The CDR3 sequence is CASSQNTGGETEAFF. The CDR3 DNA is TGTGCCAGCTCACAGAACACAGGGGGCGAGACTGAAGCTTTCTTT.